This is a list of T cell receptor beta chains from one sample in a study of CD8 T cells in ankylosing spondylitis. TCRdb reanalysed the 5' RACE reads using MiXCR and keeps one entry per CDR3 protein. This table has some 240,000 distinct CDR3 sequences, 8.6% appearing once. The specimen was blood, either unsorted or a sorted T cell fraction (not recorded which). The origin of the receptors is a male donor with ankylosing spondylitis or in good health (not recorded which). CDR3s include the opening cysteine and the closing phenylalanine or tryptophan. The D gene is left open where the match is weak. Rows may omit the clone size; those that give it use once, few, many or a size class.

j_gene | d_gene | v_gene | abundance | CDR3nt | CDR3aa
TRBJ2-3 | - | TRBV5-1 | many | TGCGCCAGCAGCTTGGCCGGGACCACGTCCACAGATACGCAGTATTTT | CASSLAGTTSTDTQYF
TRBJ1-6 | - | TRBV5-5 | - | TGTGCCAGCAGCCGGATTGAGGCTTCACCCCTCCACTTT | CASSRIEASPLHF
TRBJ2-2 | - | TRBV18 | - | TGTGCCAGCTCACCCCTTAACGGGCCGAACACCGGGGAGCTGTTTTTT | CASSPLNGPNTGELFF
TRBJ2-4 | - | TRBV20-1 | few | TGCAGTGCTAGAGACCACCAGGCCAAAAACATTCAGTACTTC | CSARDHQAKNIQYF
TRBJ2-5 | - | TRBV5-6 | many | TGTGCCAGCAGCTTTCCCGGGGTTTATGAGACCCAGTACTTC | CASSFPGVYETQYF
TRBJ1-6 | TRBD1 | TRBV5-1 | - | TGCGCCAGCAGCGAGGGGACAGTTAATTCACCCCTCCACTTT | CASSEGTVNSPLHF
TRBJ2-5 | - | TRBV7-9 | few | TGTGCCAGCAGCTTAGAGTCGGGACTCCAAGAGACCCAGTACTTC | CASSLESGLQETQYF
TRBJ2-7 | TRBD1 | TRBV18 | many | TGTGCCAGCGCCCGGGACAGGAGCTCCTACGAGCAGTACTTC | CASARDRSSYEQYF
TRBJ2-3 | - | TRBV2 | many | TGTGCCAGCAGTGAAGTCTCAGATACGCAGTATTTT | CASSEVSDTQYF
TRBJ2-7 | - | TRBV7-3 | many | TGTGCCAGCAGCTTTCATGGGGCTGGGGAGCAGTACTTC | CASSFHGAGEQYF
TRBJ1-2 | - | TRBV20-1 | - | TGCAGTGCTAGGGGGGCAGACCGAACCTATGGCTACACCTTC | CSARGADRTYGYTF
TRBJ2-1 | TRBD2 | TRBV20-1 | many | TGCAGTGCTAGACATACCCAACCGGGACTAGCGTACAATGAGCAGTTCTTC | CSARHTQPGLAYNEQFF
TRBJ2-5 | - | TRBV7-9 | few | TGTGCCAGCAGCGACGCGGGGAAAGAGACCCAGTACTTC | CASSDAGKETQYF
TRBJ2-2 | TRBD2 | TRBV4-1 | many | TGCGCCAGCAGCCAACAGCCGGGACTAGCGGGTACCGGGGAGCTGTTTTTT | CASSQQPGLAGTGELFF
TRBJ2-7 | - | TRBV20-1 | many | TGCAGTGCTTTGACACCTAGCTCCTACGAGCAGTACTTC | CSALTPSSYEQYF
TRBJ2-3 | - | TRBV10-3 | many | TGTGCCATCGGGACTGGTTCAGATACGCAGTATTTT | CAIGTGSDTQYF
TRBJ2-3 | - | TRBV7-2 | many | TGTGCCAGCAGCTTAGGAGGGGGTGCCCGGGTAGATACGCAGTATTTT | CASSLGGGARVDTQYF
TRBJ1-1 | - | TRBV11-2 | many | TGTGCCAGCAGCCCCGACGCGGGGAACGCTGAAGCTTTCTTT | CASSPDAGNAEAFF
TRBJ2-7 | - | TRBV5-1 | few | TGCGCCAGCAGCTCCGGGGCGGGGACAACCTACGAGCAGTACTTC | CASSSGAGTTYEQYF
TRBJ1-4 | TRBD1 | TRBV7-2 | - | TGTGCCAGCAGCCGACCGGGGGGACAGGGAGAAAAACTGTTTTTT | CASSRPGGQGEKLFF
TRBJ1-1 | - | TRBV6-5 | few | TGTGCCAGCAGTTACCGGGGGCTGGGCACTGAAGCTTTCTTT | CASSYRGLGTEAFF
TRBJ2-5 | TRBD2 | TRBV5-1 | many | TGCGCCAGCAGCGAACTACCCAGCGGGGGGCTGGAGACCCAGTACTTC | CASSELPSGGLETQYF
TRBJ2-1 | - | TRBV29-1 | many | TGCAGCGTTTATAGCGGCAGAGGAAATGAGCAGTTCTTC | CSVYSGRGNEQFF
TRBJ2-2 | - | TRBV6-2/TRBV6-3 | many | TGTGCCAGCACCTGGAGAGGAAGCGGAGTGGCCGGGGAGCTGTTTTTT | CASTWRGSGVAGELFF
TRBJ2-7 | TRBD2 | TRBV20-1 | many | TGCAGTGCCCGCGGCGAGACTAGCGGCTACGAGCAGTACTTC | CSARGETSGYEQYF
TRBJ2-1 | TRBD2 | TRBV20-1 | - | TGCAGTGCTAGAGATTCGGGGACTAGCGGGGGTCTTAATGAGCAGTTCTTC | CSARDSGTSGGLNEQFF
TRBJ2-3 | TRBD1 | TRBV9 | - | TGTGCCAGCAGCCAACGACAGGGATCTAGCACAGATACGCAGTATTTT | CASSQRQGSSTDTQYF
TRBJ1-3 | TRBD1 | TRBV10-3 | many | TGTGCCATCACTGGGGACAGGGGGTTTGCTGGAAACACCATATATTTT | CAITGDRGFAGNTIYF
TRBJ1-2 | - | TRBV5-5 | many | TGTGCCAGCAGCTTGGGTGCCAGGGAAAACTATGGCTACACCTTC | CASSLGARENYGYTF
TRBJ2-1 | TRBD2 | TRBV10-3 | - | TGTGCCATCAGTGTCTCCGGGACAGCCTTGGGAGCGGGAGGGCCTAATGAGCAGTTCTTC | CAISVSGTALGAGGPNEQFF
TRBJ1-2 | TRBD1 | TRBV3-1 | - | TGTGCCAGCAGCCCAAGACAGGGTTCCTATGGCTACCCCTTC | CASSPRQGSYGYPF
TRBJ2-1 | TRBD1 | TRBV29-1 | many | TGCAGCGTTGATAGGGACAGGGGCAATGAGCAGTTCTTC | CSVDRDRGNEQFF
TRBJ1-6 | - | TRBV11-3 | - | TGTGCCAGCAGCTTATTCGCGGGTTCACCCCTCCACTTT | CASSLFAGSPLHF
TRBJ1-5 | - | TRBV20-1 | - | TGCAGTGCTAACTCCGACAGGAATCAGCCCCAGCATTTT | CSANSDRNQPQHF
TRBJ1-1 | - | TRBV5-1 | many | TGCGCCAGCAGCTTGGACTCTACGAACACTGAAGCTTTCTTT | CASSLDSTNTEAFF
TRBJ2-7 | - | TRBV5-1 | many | TGCGCCAGCAGCCCGGCGGGGCATCCGCGGTACTTC | CASSPAGHPRYF
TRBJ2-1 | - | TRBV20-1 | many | TGCAGTGCTAGAGATTCAAGCATCCAGTTCTTC | CSARDSSIQFF
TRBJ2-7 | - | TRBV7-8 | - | TGTGCCAGCAGCTCTCCCGGGACTTCTTCCTACGAGCAGTACTTC | CASSSPGTSSYEQYF
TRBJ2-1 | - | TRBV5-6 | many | TGTGCCAGCAACGTCGTAGGCGGTGAGCAGTTCTTC | CASNVVGGEQFF
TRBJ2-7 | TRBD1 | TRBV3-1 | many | TGTGCCAGCAGCCACGAACAGGGGGCTCAATACGAGCAGTACTTC | CASSHEQGAQYEQYF
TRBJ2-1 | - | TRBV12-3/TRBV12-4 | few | TGTGCCAGCAGTTTATACCCGGCCTACAATGAGCAGTTCTTC | CASSLYPAYNEQFF
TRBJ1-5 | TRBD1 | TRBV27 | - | TGTGCCAGCAGTCTCCGGACAGGTGCTGGACAGCCCCAGCATTTT | CASSLRTGAGQPQHF
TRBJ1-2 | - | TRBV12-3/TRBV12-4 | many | TGTGCCTGCGGGAAGAGAGGGGTCTATGGCTACACCTTC | CACGKRGVYGYTF
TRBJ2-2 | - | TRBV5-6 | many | TGTGCCAGCAGCCCCGCCCGGCTAATCAGCGGGGAGCTGTTTTTT | CASSPARLISGELFF
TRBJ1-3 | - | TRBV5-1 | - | TGCGCCAGCAGCTTGGATGAAGGGGCTGCTGGAAACACCATATATTTT | CASSLDEGAAGNTIYF
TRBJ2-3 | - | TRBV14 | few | TGTGCCAGCAGCCCCGGACTATTCACAGATACGCAGTATTTT | CASSPGLFTDTQYF
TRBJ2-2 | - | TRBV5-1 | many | TGCGCCAGCAGGTCCAGAACGAACACCGGGGAGCTGTTTTTT | CASRSRTNTGELFF
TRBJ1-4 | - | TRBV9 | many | TGTGCCAGCAGCCCCGACTCGACGGCCCCTAATGAAAAACTGTTTTTT | CASSPDSTAPNEKLFF
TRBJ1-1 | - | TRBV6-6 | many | TGTGCCATCAGACCCGGGCGGAACACTGAAGCTTTCTTT | CAIRPGRNTEAFF
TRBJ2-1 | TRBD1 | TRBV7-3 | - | TGTGCCAGCAGCCACGACAGGGTGTTGTTCTTC | CASSHDRVLFF
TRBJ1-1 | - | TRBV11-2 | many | TGTGCCAGCAGCTTCGCCGGGGGAGCTTTCTTT | CASSFAGGAFF